This T cell receptor (beta chain) stems from a study of blood T cell repertoires in COVID-19. Overall study context: Sources were T cells, B-cell-depleted T cells, or PBMCs; the material itself was cDNA or gDNA.

Germline CDR1 is SGHRS and CDR2 is YFSETQ. CDR3 size: 13 residues. V was clipped by 2 bases and J by 3 bases, with 9 bases between them. Data came from immunoSEQ multiplex PCR; TCRdb stores just in-frame clones and leaves some out. This sample has over 75,000 clones, with 85% to 90% found just once. The sequenced sample consisted of peripheral blood. V is TRBV5-1 and J is TRBJ2-7; perhaps TRBD2 as D (5 bases). The TCR sequence derives from a human donor with COVID-19, enrolled during active disease. The donor label of this sample is uncertain. The CDR3 sequence is CASSFQRNYEQYF. CDR3 coding DNA: TGCGCCAGCAGCTTCCAGCGGAACTACGAGCAGTACTTC.